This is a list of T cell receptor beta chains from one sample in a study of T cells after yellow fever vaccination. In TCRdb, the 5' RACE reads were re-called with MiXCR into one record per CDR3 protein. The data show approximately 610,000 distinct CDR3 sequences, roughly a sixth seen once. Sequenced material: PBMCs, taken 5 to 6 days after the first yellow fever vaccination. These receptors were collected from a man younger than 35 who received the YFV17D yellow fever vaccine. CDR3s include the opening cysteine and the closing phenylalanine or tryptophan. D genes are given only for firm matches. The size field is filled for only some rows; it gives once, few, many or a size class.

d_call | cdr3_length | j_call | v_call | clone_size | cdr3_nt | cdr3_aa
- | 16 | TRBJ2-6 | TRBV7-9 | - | TGTGCCAGCAGCTTACGACAGTTCTCTGGGGCCAACGTCCTGACTTTC | CASSLRQFSGANVLTF
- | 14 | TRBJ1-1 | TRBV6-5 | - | TGTGCCAGCAGTTACTCGGTCGGGGACACTGAAGCTTTCTTT | CASSYSVGDTEAFF
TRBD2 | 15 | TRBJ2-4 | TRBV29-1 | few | TGCAGCGTTGAGAAAACTAGCGGGGCCAAAAACATTCAGTACTTC | CSVEKTSGAKNIQYF
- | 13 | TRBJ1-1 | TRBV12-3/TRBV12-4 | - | TGTGCCAGCATCCCCAGAGGGTGGACTGAAGCTTTCTTT | CASIPRGWTEAFF
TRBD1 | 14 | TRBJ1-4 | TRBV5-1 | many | TGCGCCAGCAGCCACAGGGGGACTAATGAAAAACTGTTTTTT | CASSHRGTNEKLFF
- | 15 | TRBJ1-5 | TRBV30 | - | TGTGCCTGGGTGGGGAGGGCCCTTAGCAATCAGCCCCAGCATTTT | CAWVGRALSNQPQHF
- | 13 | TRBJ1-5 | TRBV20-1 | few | TGCAGTGCTAGTGGGGGGGTTCATCAGCCCCAGCATTTT | CSASGGVHQPQHF
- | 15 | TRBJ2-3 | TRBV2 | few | TGTGCCAGCCTGTATGGGCCGGCTAGCACAGATACGCAGTATTTT | CASLYGPASTDTQYF
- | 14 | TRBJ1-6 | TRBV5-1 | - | TGCGCCAGCAGCCACGGAGGAGTTAATTCACCCCTCCACTTT | CASSHGGVNSPLHF
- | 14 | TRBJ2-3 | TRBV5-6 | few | TGTGCCAGCAGCACCTCCGGGACTTCAGATACGCAGTATTTT | CASSTSGTSDTQYF
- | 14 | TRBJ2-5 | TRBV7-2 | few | TGTGCCAGCAGCTTAAAGGGGCCCCAAGAGACCCAGTACTTC | CASSLKGPQETQYF
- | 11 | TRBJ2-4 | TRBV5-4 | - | TGTGCCAGCAGCTTGGCAGGGCGTTGGTACTTC | CASSLAGRWYF
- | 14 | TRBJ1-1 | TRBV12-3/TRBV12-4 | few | TGTGCCAGCAGTCTCAGGGTACCGAACACTGAAGCTTTCTTT | CASSLRVPNTEAFF
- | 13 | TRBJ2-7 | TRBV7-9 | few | TGTGCCAGCAGCCGGGACGGACCTCTCGAGCAGTACTTC | CASSRDGPLEQYF
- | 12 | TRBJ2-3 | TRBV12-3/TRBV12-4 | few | TGTGCCAGCAGCATGAATTCAGATACGCAGTATTTT | CASSMNSDTQYF
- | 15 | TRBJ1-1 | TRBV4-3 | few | TGCGCCAGCAGCCGAGGCGTGGGGGAAGGAGCTGAAGCTTTCTTT | CASSRGVGEGAEAFF
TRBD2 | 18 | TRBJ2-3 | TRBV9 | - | TGTGCCAGCAGCGTAACAAGCGGGGGGGCACACAGGGCCGATACGCAGTATTTT | CASSVTSGGAHRADTQYF
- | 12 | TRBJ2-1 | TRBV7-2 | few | TGTGCCAGCAGCTTATTGGCAGGGAAGCAGTTCTTC | CASSLLAGKQFF
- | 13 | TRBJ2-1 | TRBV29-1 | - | TGCAGCGTCCTGGGGCGTACCTACAATGAGCAGTTCTTC | CSVLGRTYNEQFF
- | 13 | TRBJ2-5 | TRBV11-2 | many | TGTGCCAGCAGCTTAGTAGCGGAAGAGACCCAGTACTTC | CASSLVAEETQYF
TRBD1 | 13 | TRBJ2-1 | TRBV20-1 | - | TGCAGCTTGTACGGGACAGGGGACAATGAGCAGTTCTTC | CSLYGTGDNEQFF
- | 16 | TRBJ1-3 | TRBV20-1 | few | TGCAGTGCTAGAGATCAGGGTACCGGTTCAGGAAACACCATATATTTT | CSARDQGTGSGNTIYF
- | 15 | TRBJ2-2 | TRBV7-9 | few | TGTGCCAGCACTCAAACAGCAGGGAGGACCGGGGAGCTGTTTTTT | CASTQTAGRTGELFF
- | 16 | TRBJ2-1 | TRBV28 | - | TGTGCCAGCAGTTTCCTGGGGCAGGCGGCCTACAATGAGCAGTTCTTC | CASSFLGQAAYNEQFF
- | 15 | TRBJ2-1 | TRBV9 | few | TGTGCCAGCAGCGTAGACTGGGCAACCTACAATGAGCAGTTCTTC | CASSVDWATYNEQFF
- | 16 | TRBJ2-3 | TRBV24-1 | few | TGTGCCACCAGTGATCTAGCCGGGGGACCCACAGATACGCAGTATTTT | CATSDLAGGPTDTQYF
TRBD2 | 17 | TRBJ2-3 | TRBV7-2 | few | TGTGCCAGCAGCTTCCCTAGCGGGGGGTCTAGCACAGATACGCAGTATTTT | CASSFPSGGSSTDTQYF
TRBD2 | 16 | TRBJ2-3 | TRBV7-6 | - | TGTGCCAGCAGCTCGGCTAGCGGGGGCTTCACAGATACGCAGTATTTT | CASSSASGGFTDTQYF
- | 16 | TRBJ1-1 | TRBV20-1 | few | TGCAGTGCTTCGGCGGGGGCGATCGGGGGGGACACTGAAGCTTTCTTT | CSASAGAIGGDTEAFF
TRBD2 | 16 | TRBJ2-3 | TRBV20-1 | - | TGCTGTGCTTCCCTCCCTAGCGGGGGGGGCACAGATACGCAGTATTTT | CCASLPSGGGTDTQYF
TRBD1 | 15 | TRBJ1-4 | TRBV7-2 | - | TGTGCCAGCAGCCCATGGACAGGGATTGACGAAAAACTGTTTTTT | CASSPWTGIDEKLFF
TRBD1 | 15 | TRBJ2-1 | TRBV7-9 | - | TGTGCCAGCAGCTCCCTCGGGACAGCCTACAATGAGCAGTTCTTC | CASSSLGTAYNEQFF
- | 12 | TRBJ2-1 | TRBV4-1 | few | TGCGCCAGCAGCCATGGGGGGAATGAGCAGTTCTTC | CASSHGGNEQFF
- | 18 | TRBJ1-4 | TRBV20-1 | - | TGCAGTGCTAGAGGTCGGGGGTCGTTGGGGGTCACTAATGAAAAACTGTTTTTT | CSARGRGSLGVTNEKLFF
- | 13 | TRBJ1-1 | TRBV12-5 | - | TGTGCTAGTGGTTCAAGCATTGAGACTGAAGCTTTCTTT | CASGSSIETEAFF
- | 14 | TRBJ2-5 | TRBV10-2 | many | TGCGCCGCAGCATGGGCGGGGGCAGAGGAGACCCAGTACTTC | CAAAWAGAEETQYF
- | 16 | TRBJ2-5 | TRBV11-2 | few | TGTGCCAGCAGCTCAAAATCAGGGGTTCACCAAGAGACCCAGTACTTC | CASSSKSGVHQETQYF
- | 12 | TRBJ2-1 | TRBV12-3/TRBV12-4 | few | TGTGCCAGCAGTTTCATGGACAATGAGCAGTTCTTC | CASSFMDNEQFF
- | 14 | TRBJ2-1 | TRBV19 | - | TGTGCCAGCTCCGGGGGCGGCCTATACAATGAGCAGTTCTTC | CASSGGGLYNEQFF
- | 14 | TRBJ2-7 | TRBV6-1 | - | TGTGCCAGCAGTAGAGCAGGGAGCTCCTACGAGCAGTACTTC | CASSRAGSSYEQYF
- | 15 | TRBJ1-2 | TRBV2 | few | TGTGCCAGCAGTGCCGACCCAGGGATACTCTATGGCTACACCTTC | CASSADPGILYGYTF
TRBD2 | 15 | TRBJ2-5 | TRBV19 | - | TGTGCCAGCTCAGGTAGCGGGGGGTACCAAGAGACCCAGTACTTC | CASSGSGGYQETQYF
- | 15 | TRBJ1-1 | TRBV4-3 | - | TGCGCCAGCAGCCTCGAGCGCCCAGGGGTGGCTGAAGCTTTCTTT | CASSLERPGVAEAFF
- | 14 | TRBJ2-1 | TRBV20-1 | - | TGCAGTGCTCGTGGGGGCGGGGGCTACTCGGAGCAGTTCTTC | CSARGGGGYSEQFF
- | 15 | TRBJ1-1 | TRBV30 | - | TGTGCCTGGAGTGTCGTGGACAGTTTGAGGGGTGAAGCTTTCTTT | CAWSVVDSLRGEAFF
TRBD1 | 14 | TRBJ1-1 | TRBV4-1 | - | TGCGCCAGCAGCCCCCCCGGACAGGCCACTGAAGCTTTCTTT | CASSPPGQATEAFF
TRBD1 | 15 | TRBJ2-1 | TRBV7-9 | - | TGTGCCAGCAGAGGGGACAGGGTCTTTTCCAATGAGCAGTTCTTC | CASRGDRVFSNEQFF